Listed here are 13 T cell receptor beta chains from one sample, sequenced in a study of CD8 T cells in ankylosing spondylitis. Using its own MiXCR run on the 5' RACE reads, TCRdb lists one record per CDR3 protein. This table has almost 250,000 distinct CDR3 sequences, roughly a third appearing once. Sequences were obtained from blood, either unsorted or a sorted T cell fraction (not recorded which). These receptors all come from a male donor with ankylosing spondylitis or in good health (not recorded which).

The chain's CDR3 is CASSSYRGPDGYTF. The CDR3 nucleotides are TGTGCCAGCAGCTCATACAGGGGGCCGGATGGCTACACCTTC. The chain recombines TRBV9 with TRBJ1-2, with TRBD1 matching 9 bases. V trimming: 4 bases; J trimming: 6 bases; junction bases outside the gene matches: 7. CDR1 and CDR2 (germline): SGDLS, YYNGEE. The CDR3 has 14 amino acids.

V and J are TRBV7-9 and TRBJ1-2; D unclear. Germline CDR1 and CDR2: SEHNR and FQNEAQ (reference sequence). The V end was cut by 6 bases, the J end by 6 bases, with 11 bases between. This CDR3 contains 12 residues. CDR3 sequence: CASSLSGNGYTF. The CDR3 DNA follows: TGTGCCAGCAGTCTTAGTGGGAATGGCTACACCTTC.

The V call is TRBV12-3 or TRBV12-4, the J call TRBJ2-7, with D perhaps matching TRBD1 (6 bases). Trimming shortened V by 6 bases and J by 1 base, and 13 bases separated the two germline ends. The CDR3 totals 14 residues. CDR3 in amino acids: CASSVGALSYEQYF. As DNA, the CDR3 is TGTGCCAGCAGCGTGGGGGCACTATCCTACGAGCAGTACTTC.

Here the CDR3 reads CASSQRLAGGPVYNEQFF. CDR3 nucleotides: TGTGCCAGCAGCCAAAGACTAGCGGGGGGGCCGGTCTACAATGAGCAGTTCTTC. The chain is built from TRBV11-2 and TRBJ2-1, with TRBD2 matching 14 bases. J gave up 3 bases and V 5 bases, and 9 bases lay outside the gene matches. The CDR3 contains 18 residues. Germline V gene lookup returns CDR1 SGHAT and CDR2 FQNNGV. Full variable domain (missing parts from reference TRBV11-2 and TRBJ2-1): EAGVAQSPRYKIIEKRQSVAFWCNPISGHATLYWYQQILGQGPKLLIQFQNNGVVDDSQLPKDRFSAERLKGVDSTLKIQPAKLEDSAVYLCASSQRLAGGPVYNEQFFGPGTRLTVL.

In this sample, this clonotype turned up a few times. This rearrangement joins TRBV5-1 to TRBJ1-5; D not certain. In germline, CDR1 is SGHRS, CDR2 YFSETQ. The CDR3 spans 15 residues. Trimming took off 5 bases at V and 2 bases at J, with 14 bases between the two ends. For the CDR3, the DNA is TGCGCCAGCAGTGAGGGAGGGCGCGGCAATCAGCCCCAGCATTTT. Its translation: CASSEGGRGNQPQHF.

This clonotype showed up just a few times. The genes are TRBV12-3 or TRBV12-4 and TRBJ2-7, with D hard to call. The V end was cut by 2 bases, the J end by 2 bases, with 4 bases between. The CDR3 is 12 amino acids. The DNA of the CDR3 is TGTGCCAGCAGTTTAAACCCCTACGAGCAGTACTTC. Translation: CASSLNPYEQYF.

V gene TRBV7-8 combines with J gene TRBJ2-5, with D possibly being TRBD1 (5 bases). The V gene lost 0 bases and the J gene lost 4 bases, with 18 bases spanning the gap. Per the germline V gene, CDR1 is SGHVS and CDR2 is FQNEAQ. The CDR3 has 17 residues. Here the CDR3 reads CASSLAWSGKVGETQYF. The CDR3 DNA sequence: TGTGCCAGCAGCTTAGCGTGGTCAGGGAAGGTCGGAGAGACCCAGTACTTC. Combining the CDR3 with reference TRBV7-8 and TRBJ2-5 gives the whole variable domain GAGVSQSPRYKVAKRGQDVALRCDPISGHVSLFWYQQALGQGPEFLTYFQNEAQLDKSGLPSDRFFAERPEGSVSTLKIQRTQQEDSAVYLCASSLAWSGKVGETQYFGPGTRLLVL.

The chain uses TRBV7-9 and TRBJ1-1; D remains ambiguous. Germline V CDR1 and CDR2: SEHNR, FQNEAQ (reference sequence). This CDR3 is built from 13 residues. Trimming removed 5 bases at V and 3 bases at J, with 10 bases between. In DNA form, the CDR3 reads TGTGCCAGCAGCCCCCCAAAAGACACTGAAGCTTTCTTT. This encodes CASSPPKDTEAFF.

The chain links TRBV29-1 to TRBJ1-2; D is unclear. The CDR3 runs to 11 residues. V lost 6 bases to trimming and J lost 4 bases, with 9 bases between them. Germline V gene data show CDR1 as SQVTM and CDR2 as ANQGSEA. As DNA, the CDR3 is TGCAGCGTCCGGATACTCTATGGCTACACCTTC. Protein sequence: CSVRILYGYTF.

The rearrangement links TRBV7-9 to TRBJ2-7, with 11 bases that match TRBD2. Germline V gene sequence: CDR1 SEHNR, CDR2 FQNEAQ (reference sequence). The CDR3 has 15 amino acids. The J segment lost 3 bases and the V segment lost 6 bases, leaving 7 bases of the junction unmatched. In nucleotides, the CDR3 is TGTGCCAGCAGTGCACTAGCGGGGGAGCACTACGAGCAGTACTTC. Translating gives CASSALAGEHYEQYF.

This clonotype was detected once. The chain uses TRBV5-1 and TRBJ2-1, with a weak D call TRBD1 (6 bases). The V end was cut by 1 base, the J end by 7 bases, with 12 bases between. Per germline, CDR1 SGHRS and CDR2 YFSETQ. The CDR3 totals 14 residues. CDR3 region: CASSLSQGRNEQFF. CDR3 nucleotide sequence: TGCGCCAGCAGCTTGTCCCAGGGGCGAAATGAGCAGTTCTTC.

In this sample, this clonotype turned up a few times. The chain employs TRBV12-3 or TRBV12-4 and TRBJ2-7; D gene ambiguous. V was cut by 2 bases and J by 2 bases, with 4 bases left in between. The CDR3 runs to 12 residues. The CDR3 sequence is CASSLTAYEQYF. The CDR3 nucleotides read TGTGCCAGCAGTTTAACGGCCTACGAGCAGTACTTC.

The chain carries TRBV3-1 and TRBJ2-7; the D gene could be TRBD1 or TRBD2 (5 bases each). The V gene's germline CDR1 is LGHDT and CDR2 YNNKEL (reference sequence). The CDR3 has 14 amino acids. The V end lost 1 base, the J end lost 3 bases, and 10 bases lay between the germline ends. The CDR3 DNA reads as TGTGCCAGCAGCCAAGTCTTTGGGGGCTACGAGCAGTACTTC. It specifies CASSQVFGGYEQYF.